These 13 T cell receptor beta chains share one sample of origin, sequenced in a study of monozygotic twins with inflammatory bowel disease. TCRdb processed the 5' RACE reads again and assigns one entry to each CDR3 protein, with no DNA. In all, the sample yields about 330,000 distinct CDR3 sequences. Sequencing input: blood. Receptor source: a human donor with ulcerative colitis or Crohn's disease, or a healthy co-twin of an affected twin (not recorded which).

The V call is TRBV5-1, the J call TRBJ2-5; the TCRdb call, TRBD1, lacks DNA for checking. Germline CDR1 is SGHRS and CDR2 is YFSETQ. This CDR3 is 14 amino acids long. CDR3 sequence reads: CASRTGTGDETQYF.

V usage is TRBV29-1 and J usage is TRBJ2-1; TCRdb indicates TRBD1, and absent DNA this call remains unverified. Germline V CDR1 and CDR2: SQVTM, ANQGSEA. The CDR3 runs 12 residues. The CDR3 loop is CSAAGGEGEQFF.

The chain has TRBV5-1 and TRBJ2-7; lacking DNA, the TRBD1 call made by TCRdb goes unchecked. CDR1 SGHRS and CDR2 YFSETQ come from the germline V gene. This CDR3 is 14 amino acids long. CDR3 sequence reads: CASSRDRGYDEQYF.

This chain links TRBV6-1 with TRBJ1-5; TCRdb reports TRBD1, a call that lacks DNA to check it against. Per the germline V gene, CDR1 is MNHNS and CDR2 is SASEGT. The CDR3 consists of 15 residues. The CDR3 region is CASSGEGQVNQPQHF.

CDR3 in amino acids: CSVAPGQGVDGYTF. The V gene is TRBV29-1, the J gene TRBJ1-2; TCRdb's D gene call, TRBD1, goes unchecked for lack of DNA. Germline CDR1 SQVTM, CDR2 ANQGSEA. The CDR3 extends over 14 amino acids.

The rearrangement links TRBV20-1 to TRBJ2-3. Germline V gene lookup returns CDR1 DFQATT and CDR2 SNEGSKA (reference sequence). The length of the CDR3 is 14 residues. CDR3: CSARTEASTDTQYF.

This chain uses TRBV7-2 with TRBJ1-5. The CDR3 covers 16 residues. Germline V gene data show CDR1 as SGHTA and CDR2 as FQGNSA. The CDR3 is CASSPGLMARLEPQHF.

The chain has TRBV3-1 and TRBJ2-5; there is no DNA to check the TCRdb D call of TRBD1. This CDR3 is built from 13 residues. Per the germline V gene, CDR1 is LGHDT and CDR2 is YNNKEL (reference sequence). The CDR3 loop reads CASSQGTGETQYF.

The V gene is TRBV29-1, the J gene TRBJ2-5. The CDR3 runs 11 residues. The germline CDR1 and CDR2 sequences are SQVTM and ANQGSEA. CDR3 sequence: CSVDTTQTQYF.

This chain links TRBV29-1 with TRBJ2-7; TCRdb lists TRBD1, though no DNA is available to test this call. The CDR3 has 14 amino acids. Germline CDR1 and CDR2: SQVTM and ANQGSEA. The CDR3 is CSARAGDLPYEQYF.

The gene calls are TRBV10-3 and TRBJ2-5; without DNA, the TCRdb call of TRBD1 cannot be checked. This CDR3 region has 15 residues. Germline values: CDR1 ENHRY, CDR2 SYGVKD. CDR3 loop: CAISAGTGGAETQYF.

The J gene is TRBJ1-2, the V gene TRBV29-1. The CDR3 extends over 11 amino acids. Germline loops: CDR1 SQVTM, CDR2 ANQGSEA. CDR3 loop: CSVVSSYGYTF. Supplemented by reference TRBV29-1 and TRBJ1-2, the full variable domain reads SAVISQKPSRDICQRGTSLTIQCQVDSQVTMMFWYRQQPGQSLTLIATANQGSEATYESGFVIDKFPISRPNLTFSTLTVSNMSPEDSSIYLCSVVSSYGYTFGSGTRLTVV.

The chain carries TRBV5-1 and TRBJ2-7; TCRdb picks TRBD1, but there is no DNA to check that call. The CDR3 loop spans 15 amino acids. Germline V gives CDR1 SGHRS, CDR2 YFSETQ. CDR3 sequence reads: CASSLTGGSSYEQYF.